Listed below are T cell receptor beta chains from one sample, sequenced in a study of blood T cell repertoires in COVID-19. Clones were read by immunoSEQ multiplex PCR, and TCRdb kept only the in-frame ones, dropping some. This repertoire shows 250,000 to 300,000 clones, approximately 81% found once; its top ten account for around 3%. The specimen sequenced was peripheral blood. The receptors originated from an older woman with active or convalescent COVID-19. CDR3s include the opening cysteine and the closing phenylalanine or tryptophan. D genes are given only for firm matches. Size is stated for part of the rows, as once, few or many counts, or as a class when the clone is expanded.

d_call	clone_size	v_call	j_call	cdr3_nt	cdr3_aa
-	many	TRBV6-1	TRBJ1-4	TGTGCCAGCAGTGAGACGACGGGGGGTTATGAAAAACTGTTTTTT	CASSETTGGYEKLFF
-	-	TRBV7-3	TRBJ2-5	TGTGCCAGCAGCCCCTCCGCAGGGCTGAAAGAGACCCAGTACTTC	CASSPSAGLKETQYF
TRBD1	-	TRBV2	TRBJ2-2	TGTGCCAGCAGTGTGGACAGGAGGAACACCGGGGAGCTGTTTTTT	CASSVDRRNTGELFF
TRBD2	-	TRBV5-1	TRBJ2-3	TGCGCCAGCAGCTGGGGGGGGACTAGCGGGAGCACAGATACGCAGTATTTT	CASSWGGTSGSTDTQYF
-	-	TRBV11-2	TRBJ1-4	TGTGCCAGCAGCCCCAGGGGTAGTGCAACTAATGAAAAACTGTTTTTT	CASSPRGSATNEKLFF
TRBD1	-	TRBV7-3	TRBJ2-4	TGTGCCAGCAGCACAGACAGGGAAAACATTCAGTACTTC	CASSTDRENIQYF
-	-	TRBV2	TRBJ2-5	TGTGCCAGCACCCAGGGGACGTCGAAAGAGACCCAGTACTTC	CASTQGTSKETQYF
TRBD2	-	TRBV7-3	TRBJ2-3	TGTGCCAGTTCGCCGGGACTAGCAACAGATACGCAGTATTTT	CASSPGLATDTQYF
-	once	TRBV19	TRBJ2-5	TGTGCCAGTAGTATAAGTAACACAGTCTTAGAGACCCAGTACTTC	CASSISNTVLETQYF
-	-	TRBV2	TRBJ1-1	TGTGCCAGCAGCGAGAGGGAAGGCGCTGAAGCTTTCTTT	CASSEREGAEAFF
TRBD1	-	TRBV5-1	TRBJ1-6	TGCGCCAGCAGCTTGGCTCGGCAGGGGGCATTTAATTCACCCCTCCACTTT	CASSLARQGAFNSPLHF
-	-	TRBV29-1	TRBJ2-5	TGCAGCGTTGTCGTCGGGAGTTGGGGAGAGACCCAGTACTTC	CSVVVGSWGETQYF
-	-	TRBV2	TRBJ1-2	TGTGCCAGCACCCTAGCCCTTTCAAGTAACTATGGCTACACCTTC	CASTLALSSNYGYTF
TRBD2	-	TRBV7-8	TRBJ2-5	TGTGCCAGCACCACCGGGACTATCTCCATGCGGGAGACCCAGTACTTC	CASTTGTISMRETQYF
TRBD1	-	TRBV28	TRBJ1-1	TGTGCCAGCACCCCGGGACAGGGAGTTGGATTCGAAGCTTTCTTT	CASTPGQGVGFEAFF
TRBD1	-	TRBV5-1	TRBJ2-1	TGCGCCAGCAGAGGGCCCCAGGGGGATGAGCAGTTCTTC	CASRGPQGDEQFF
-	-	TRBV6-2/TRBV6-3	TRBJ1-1	TGTGCCAGCAGTTACGGTGACAGTTTTGGCAACACTGAAGCTTTCTTT	CASSYGDSFGNTEAFF
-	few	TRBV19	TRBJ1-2	TGTGCCAGTAGTATGTTGCGGGTATGGACCTTC	CASSMLRVWTF
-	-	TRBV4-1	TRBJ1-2	TGCGCCAGCAGCCAAGTTCCCGGGGATCCGCGCCTCTTC	CASSQVPGDPRLF
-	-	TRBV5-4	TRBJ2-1	TGTGCCAGCAGCTCCGACAGGAGCTCCTACAATGAGCAGTTCTTC	CASSSDRSSYNEQFF
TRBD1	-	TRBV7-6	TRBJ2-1	TGTGCCAGCAGCATCAGGACAGGGAGCGAGTATGAGCAGTTCTTC	CASSIRTGSEYEQFF
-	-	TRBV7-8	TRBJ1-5	TGTGCCAGCAGCGTCGGAGTGTTCAGCAATCAGCCCCAGCATTTT	CASSVGVFSNQPQHF
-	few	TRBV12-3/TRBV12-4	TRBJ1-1	TGTGCCAGCAGCCGATCGGGGACTGAAGCTTTCTTT	CASSRSGTEAFF
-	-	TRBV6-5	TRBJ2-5	TGTGCCAGCAGTTACGATCCGACAGGCTCGGGGGAGACCCAGTACTTC	CASSYDPTGSGETQYF
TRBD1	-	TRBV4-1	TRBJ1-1	TGCGCCAGCAGCCTGCCGGGACAGGGTTACATGAACACTGAAGCTTTCTTT	CASSLPGQGYMNTEAFF
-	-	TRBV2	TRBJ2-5	TGTGCCAGCAGTGAACTTCGGGTAGAGACCCAGTACTTC	CASSELRVETQYF
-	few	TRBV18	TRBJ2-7	TGTGCCAGCTCACCAGTCACAGGGTGGGACGAGCAGTACTTC	CASSPVTGWDEQYF
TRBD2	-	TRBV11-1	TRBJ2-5	TGTGCCAGCAGCTTAAAGCGGGGCGGGGAGACCCAGTACTTC	CASSLKRGGETQYF
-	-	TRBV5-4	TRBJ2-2	TGTGCCAGCAGCTTAGGACTCCTTGATGCCGGGGAGCTGTTTTTT	CASSLGLLDAGELFF
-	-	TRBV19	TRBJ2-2	TGTGCCAGTTACCCCTGGACAGCGAACACCGGGGAGCTGTTTTTT	CASYPWTANTGELFF
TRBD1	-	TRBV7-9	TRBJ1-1	TGTGCCAGCAGCACAGGGGTAACTGAAGCTTTCTTT	CASSTGVTEAFF
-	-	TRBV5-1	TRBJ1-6	TGCGCCAGTTGTCCGGGACAAGGCCCCCTCCACTTT	CASCPGQGPLHF
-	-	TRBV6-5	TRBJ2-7	TGTGCCAGCAGGCGAGGGGGGGCCTCCTACGAGCAGTACTTC	CASRRGGASYEQYF
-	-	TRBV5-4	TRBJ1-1	TGTGCCAGCAGCCTCTTCGGTGGGGCCACTGAAGCTTTCTTT	CASSLFGGATEAFF
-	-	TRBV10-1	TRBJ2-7	TGCGCCAGCAGTGAGGAGGATCTCGAGCAGTACTTC	CASSEEDLEQYF
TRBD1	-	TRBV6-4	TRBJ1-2	TGTGCCAGCAGCCCCGGGACAGGGTATAACATAGTGAGTGGCTACACCTTC	CASSPGTGYNIVSGYTF
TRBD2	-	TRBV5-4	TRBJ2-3	TGTGCCAGCAGCTTGGGAGGACTAGTATCTGATACGCAGTATTTT	CASSLGGLVSDTQYF
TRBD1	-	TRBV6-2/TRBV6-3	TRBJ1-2	TGTGCCAGCAGCGGGACAGGGCATGGCTACACCTTC	CASSGTGHGYTF
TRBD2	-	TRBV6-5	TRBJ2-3	TGTGCCAGCAAACTAGCGGCTCAAGATACGCAGTATTTT	CASKLAAQDTQYF
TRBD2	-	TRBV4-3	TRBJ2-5	TGCGCCAGCAGCCAAGATGGTAGCGGGGGGCTCCAAGAGACCCAGTACTTC	CASSQDGSGGLQETQYF
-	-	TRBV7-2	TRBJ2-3	TGTGCCAGCAGGGACAGCTACACAGATACGCAGTATTTT	CASRDSYTDTQYF
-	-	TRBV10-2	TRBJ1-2	TGCGCCAGTATGACGGACAGAGTTTATGGCTACACCTTC	CASMTDRVYGYTF
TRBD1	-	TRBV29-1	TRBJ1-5	TGCAGCGTTGAAACAGGGGCGGGAAATCAGCCCCAGCATTTT	CSVETGAGNQPQHF
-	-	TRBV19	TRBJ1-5	TGTGCCAGTAGTATCTCGGGGACTCTTTATAGCAATCAGCCCCAGCATTTT	CASSISGTLYSNQPQHF
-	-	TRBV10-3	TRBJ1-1	TGTACCATCAGTGAGCCCGGGAACACTGAAGCTTTCTTT	CTISEPGNTEAFF